Listed below are T cell receptor beta chains from one sample, sequenced in a study of cytomegalovirus exposure and HLA in healthy donors. Only in-frame clones appear in the TCRdb table, and some are missing; sequencing was by immunoSEQ multiplex PCR. The data contain roughly 97,000 clones, approximately 70% of them seen just once; the ten biggest clones take up over 3%. The sample consisted of PBMCs. These receptors were obtained from a man aged 35-49 years in good health and CMV-seronegative. Both conserved end residues are part of each CDR3. Each record gives: CDR3 DNA, CDR3 protein, D gene, V gene, J gene, clone size. A D gene is named only where the DNA matches it firmly. The size field is filled for only some rows; it gives once, few, many or a size class.

CDR3nt: TGTGCCATCAGTGAGATGACAGGTGAAGCTTTCTTT
CDR3aa: CAISEMTGEAFF
d_gene: .
v_gene: TRBV10-3
j_gene: TRBJ1-1
abundance: .

CDR3nt: TGTGCCAGCAGTGCCGGGACAGGCTACTTCGAGCAGTACTTC
CDR3aa: CASSAGTGYFEQYF
d_gene: TRBD1
v_gene: TRBV27
j_gene: TRBJ2-7
abundance: .

CDR3nt: TGTGCCAGCAGCATCACGGGGACAGCCTATGATGGCTACACCTTC
CDR3aa: CASSITGTAYDGYTF
d_gene: TRBD1
v_gene: TRBV11-2
j_gene: TRBJ1-2
abundance: .

CDR3nt: TGTGCCAGCAGCGTTGCCAGCGGGGGAGGAAATACGCAGTATTTT
CDR3aa: CASSVASGGGNTQYF
d_gene: TRBD2
v_gene: TRBV9
j_gene: TRBJ2-3
abundance: .

CDR3nt: TGTGCCAGCAGCTTAGATGATGGGGAATCACAGGGGACCTATGGCTACACCTTC
CDR3aa: CASSLDDGESQGTYGYTF
d_gene: TRBD1
v_gene: TRBV7-2
j_gene: TRBJ1-2
abundance: .

CDR3nt: TGTGCCAGCAGCTTGGAAGCTTTTTCCACAGATACGCAGTATTTT
CDR3aa: CASSLEAFSTDTQYF
d_gene: .
v_gene: TRBV5-4
j_gene: TRBJ2-3
abundance: once

CDR3nt: TGCGCCAGCAGCCAAGATATACAGGGGGTAAATGAGCAGTTCTTC
CDR3aa: CASSQDIQGVNEQFF
d_gene: TRBD1
v_gene: TRBV4-3
j_gene: TRBJ2-1
abundance: few

CDR3nt: TGTGCCAGCAGCGTCCGTCTCTACAATGAGCAGTTCTTC
CDR3aa: CASSVRLYNEQFF
d_gene: .
v_gene: TRBV9
j_gene: TRBJ2-1
abundance: .

CDR3nt: TGTGCCAGCAGCTGGACAGGGGGGAAGGAAAAACTGTTTTTT
CDR3aa: CASSWTGGKEKLFF
d_gene: TRBD1
v_gene: TRBV5-5
j_gene: TRBJ1-4
abundance: .

CDR3nt: TGTGCCAGCAACAGGGACGCTACCCTAGATAGCAATCAGCCCCAGCATTTT
CDR3aa: CASNRDATLDSNQPQHF
d_gene: .
v_gene: TRBV21-1
j_gene: TRBJ1-5
abundance: few

CDR3nt: TGTGCCAGCAGCGGGGGGCAGGGCAAAAACATTCAGTACTTC
CDR3aa: CASSGGQGKNIQYF
d_gene: .
v_gene: TRBV6-5
j_gene: TRBJ2-4
abundance: .

CDR3nt: TGTGCCAGCAGCGTAGGGGTGGGCAGCTCAACTAATGAAAAACTGTTTTTT
CDR3aa: CASSVGVGSSTNEKLFF
d_gene: .
v_gene: TRBV9
j_gene: TRBJ1-4
abundance: .

CDR3nt: TGTGCCAGCAGCTTGGCCGCGGGAGTAAGTTCACCCCTCCACTTT
CDR3aa: CASSLAAGVSSPLHF
d_gene: .
v_gene: TRBV5-4
j_gene: TRBJ1-6
abundance: few

CDR3nt: TGTGCCGGCAGCTTGGTAATCGGTAATTCACCCCTCCACTTT
CDR3aa: CAGSLVIGNSPLHF
d_gene: .
v_gene: TRBV7-8
j_gene: TRBJ1-6
abundance: .

CDR3nt: TGTGCCAGCAGCTCGGTGGGGGGGTGGGGAAACGAGCAGTACTTC
CDR3aa: CASSSVGGWGNEQYF
d_gene: TRBD2
v_gene: TRBV7-6
j_gene: TRBJ2-7
abundance: .

CDR3nt: TGCAGCGCATCGGGACAGGGGAGGACCGGGGAGCTGTTTTTT
CDR3aa: CSASGQGRTGELFF
d_gene: TRBD1
v_gene: TRBV29-1
j_gene: TRBJ2-2
abundance: once

CDR3nt: TGTGCCAGCAGCCAAGATCCAGCGACCGCGGATACGCAGTATTTT
CDR3aa: CASSQDPATADTQYF
d_gene: .
v_gene: TRBV4-2
j_gene: TRBJ2-3
abundance: .

CDR3nt: TGTGCCAGCTCAGGGCGACATGGGGATACGCAGTATTTT
CDR3aa: CASSGRHGDTQYF
d_gene: .
v_gene: TRBV19
j_gene: TRBJ2-3
abundance: .

CDR3nt: TGTGCCAGCAGCCGACCGGGGGAAGAAAGCTACGAGCAGTACTTC
CDR3aa: CASSRPGEESYEQYF
d_gene: .
v_gene: TRBV5-6
j_gene: TRBJ2-7
abundance: .

CDR3nt: TGTGCCTGGAGTGTAGAGGCTAACTATGGCTACACCTTC
CDR3aa: CAWSVEANYGYTF
d_gene: .
v_gene: TRBV30
j_gene: TRBJ1-2
abundance: .

CDR3nt: TGTGCCAGCTCACCAATGGGGCAGGGTGGGCTTGACGAGCAGTACTTC
CDR3aa: CASSPMGQGGLDEQYF
d_gene: .
v_gene: TRBV18
j_gene: TRBJ2-7
abundance: .

CDR3nt: TGTGCCAGCAGTGAAGGGCCCGATCAGCCCCAGCATTTT
CDR3aa: CASSEGPDQPQHF
d_gene: .
v_gene: TRBV6-1
j_gene: TRBJ1-5
abundance: .

CDR3nt: TGCAGCGTTGACCTCCCCGGGACTCGATACGAGCAGTACTTC
CDR3aa: CSVDLPGTRYEQYF
d_gene: .
v_gene: TRBV29-1
j_gene: TRBJ2-7
abundance: .

CDR3nt: TGTGCCAGCAGCTCCGACGGGGTATATAATTCACCCCTCCACTTT
CDR3aa: CASSSDGVYNSPLHF
d_gene: .
v_gene: TRBV7-2
j_gene: TRBJ1-6
abundance: .

CDR3nt: TGCGCCAGCAGCTTGGACACCACCGAAGAGACCCAGTACTTC
CDR3aa: CASSLDTTEETQYF
d_gene: .
v_gene: TRBV5-1
j_gene: TRBJ2-5
abundance: few

CDR3nt: TGCGCCAGCAGCCAAGGTTCAGGGCAGATGGGCGAGCAGTACTTC
CDR3aa: CASSQGSGQMGEQYF
d_gene: .
v_gene: TRBV4-1
j_gene: TRBJ2-7
abundance: .

CDR3nt: TGTGCCAGCAGTGGGCTAGCGGCACACACCGGGGAGCTGTTTTTT
CDR3aa: CASSGLAAHTGELFF
d_gene: TRBD2
v_gene: TRBV2
j_gene: TRBJ2-2
abundance: .